One and the same sample provided the 5 T cell receptor beta chains below, sequenced in a study of blood T cell repertoires in COVID-19. The assay was immunoSEQ multiplex PCR, and TCRdb's table has in-frame clones only and misses some. Of approximately 90,000 clones listed, approximately 89% were seen once; the top ten hold approximately 0.45%. Sequencing was performed on peripheral blood. Receptor source: a man in his sixties with acute or convalescent COVID-19.

This chain uses TRBV27 with TRBJ2-7; 11 bases match TRBD2. Germline assignment: CDR1 MNHEY and CDR2 SMNVEV (reference sequence). CDR3 length: 15 amino acids. Trimming removed 4 bases from V and 6 bases from J; junction bases left unmatched: 8. CDR3 sequence reads: CASSSLAGGRSEQYF. The CDR3, as DNA: TGTGCCAGCAGTTCCTTAGCGGGGGGGCGATCCGAGCAGTACTTC.

This clone was seen just once. CDR3 loop: CASSRRPGKDTIYF. CDR3 nucleotides: TGTGCCAGCAGCCGACGGCCGGGGAAAGACACCATATATTTT. The V gene is TRBV3-1 (or the pseudogene TRBV3-2), the J gene TRBJ1-3; D uncertain. CDR3 length: 14 amino acids. The ends were cut back, 4 bases at V and 8 bases at J, with 15 bases in the middle. Germline V gives CDR1 LGHDT, CDR2 YNNKEL (reference sequence).

The chain joins TRBV29-1 to TRBJ2-3; 8 bases align to TRBD1. The germline V gene encodes CDR1 SQVTM and CDR2 ANQGSEA. This CDR3 contains 13 residues. The V segment lost 8 bases and the J segment 4 bases; nucleotides outside the gene matches: 8. The CDR3 is CSKTGGIADTQYF. The DNA for the CDR3 is TGCAGCAAAACAGGGGGGATCGCAGATACGCAGTATTTT.

The rearrangement uses TRBV6-5 and TRBJ1-5; D is undetermined. The germline CDR1 and CDR2 sequences are MNHEY and SVGAGI. V was cut by 6 bases and J by 3 bases, with 3 bases left in between. The CDR3 sequence is 11 residues long. CDR3 nucleotide sequence: TGTGCCAGCAGCAACAATCAGCCCCAGCATTTT. Translating gives CASSNNQPQHF.

The chain employs TRBV6-2 or TRBV6-3 and TRBJ2-3, with TRBD2 matching 8 bases. Germline CDR1 and CDR2: MNHEY and SVGEGT. Unmatched junction bases numbered 6, after V lost 2 bases and J lost 2 bases. This CDR3 is built from 16 residues. The DNA for the CDR3 is TGTGCCAGCAGTTACGGTAGCGGGGTACCCACAGATACGCAGTATTTT. This gives the protein CASSYGSGVPTDTQYF.